The present TCR beta chain was sequenced within a study of cytotoxic CD8 clonotypes in ibrutinib-treated CLL. Germline CDR1 and CDR2: SGDLS and YYNGEE. The CDR3 loop spans 11 amino acids. The V and J ends lost 0 bases and 5 bases respectively, with 2 bases between them. Produced via immunoSEQ multiplex PCR; TCRdb's table is partial and in-frame only. The profile shows roughly 190,000 clones, 55% to 85% of them singletons. The material sequenced was PBMCs, taken after 24 months of ibrutinib treatment. The receptor's source is a human donor with chronic lymphocytic leukemia. V and J are TRBV9 and TRBJ1-2; D call uncertain. The CDR3 DNA reads TGTGCCAGCAGCGTAGGGTATGGCTACACCTTC. Protein product: CASSVGYGYTF.